The 5 T cell receptor beta chains below all came from one sample that was sequenced in a study of T cell responses to AZD1222 COVID-19 vaccine. Generated by immunoSEQ multiplex PCR, the TCRdb table keeps only in-frame clones and is missing some. This table holds 150,000 to 200,000 clones, approximately 91% found once. Sequencing used peripheral blood, obtained on day 0 of AZD1222 vaccination. These receptors came from an adult in good health.

This rearrangement joins TRBV27 to TRBJ2-7; D possibly corresponds to TRBD1 (6 bases). The CDR3 covers 17 residues. Trimming shortened V by 0 bases and J by 5 bases, and 20 bases separated the two germline ends. CDR1 is MNHEY, CDR2 SMNVEV, per germline (reference sequence). CDR3 amino acids: CASSLSAPSPEGDEQYF. The CDR3 nucleotides read TGTGCCAGCAGTTTATCGGCCCCTTCTCCCGAGGGGGACGAGCAGTACTTC.

The V and J genes are TRBV3-1 (or the pseudogene TRBV3-2) and TRBJ1-5; D is ambiguous. The CDR3 consists of 14 residues. CDR1 is LGHDT and CDR2 is YNNKEL in the germline V gene (reference sequence). Trimming removed 0 bases from V and 3 bases from J, with 6 bases in between. Written as DNA, the CDR3 is TGTGCCAGCAGCCAAGACGGTTCCAATCAGCCCCAGCATTTT. Its protein product is CASSQDGSNQPQHF.

V is TRBV7-8 and J is TRBJ1-5; possible D gene TRBD1, 5 bases. The V and J ends lost 3 bases and 4 bases respectively, with 13 bases between them. The CDR3 sequence is 15 residues long. Germline V CDR1 and CDR2: SGHVS, FQNEAQ. The CDR3 region has the DNA TGTGCCAGCAGCTTTCAGGGAATGGGAAATCAGCCCCAGCATTTT. This translates into CASSFQGMGNQPQHF.

The rearrangement uses TRBV6-6 and TRBJ2-2; D is perhaps TRBD1 (5 bases). The CDR3 spans 16 residues. Germline V gene sequence: CDR1 MNHNY, CDR2 SVGAGI (reference sequence). With 7 bases removed from V and 3 bases from J, the gap between germline ends came to 18 bases. The CDR3 DNA is TGTGCCAGCATTGGTTGGCAGGGCAGCGACACCGGGGAGCTGTTTTTT. Protein sequence: CASIGWQGSDTGELFF.

The chain couples TRBV2 to TRBJ2-1; D may be TRBD2 (6 bases). CDR3 length: 17 residues. V was cut by 5 bases and J by 9 bases, with 26 bases left in between. CDR1 SNHLY and CDR2 FYNNEI come from the germline V gene. The CDR3 loop reads CASSPSASVQSSGEQFF. The CDR3 DNA reads TGTGCCAGCAGTCCCTCCGCTAGCGTTCAGTCGTCCGGTGAGCAGTTCTTC.